This TCR beta chain was sequenced for a study of cytomegalovirus exposure and HLA in healthy donors. About the research overall: There were about 85 million unique TCRs (from HLA-typed donors) in an early data release. Caucasian-associated ancestry cluster membership applied to approximately 80% of around 400 genotyped donors.

The donors (healthy individuals) were bone marrow donors. The study, taken as a whole, reports: Analyzed later, most CMV-associated TCR beta chains appeared HLA-restricted.

CDR3 length: 12 amino acids. Looked up from germline, CDR1 is ENHRY and CDR2 is SYGVKD. Trimming removed 10 bases at V and 0 bases at J, with 8 bases between. The PCR used 60 Vbeta and 13 Jbeta primers. Using immunoSEQ multiplex PCR, the repertoire was profiled, and TCRdb retains in-frame clones only, with some absent. The data contain around 150,000 clones, around four fifths of them seen just once; the ten biggest clones take up 0.96%. Comments on this clone: Its cognate antigen is unknown.

The TCR originated in a girl between 2 and 10 years old in good health and CMV-seropositive. What was sequenced was PBMCs. The chain joins TRBV10-3 to TRBJ2-3; the D gene is possibly TRBD2 (5 bases). In DNA form, the CDR3 reads TGTGCCAGCCGGACTAGCACAGATACGCAGTATTTT. Residues: CASRTSTDTQYF.